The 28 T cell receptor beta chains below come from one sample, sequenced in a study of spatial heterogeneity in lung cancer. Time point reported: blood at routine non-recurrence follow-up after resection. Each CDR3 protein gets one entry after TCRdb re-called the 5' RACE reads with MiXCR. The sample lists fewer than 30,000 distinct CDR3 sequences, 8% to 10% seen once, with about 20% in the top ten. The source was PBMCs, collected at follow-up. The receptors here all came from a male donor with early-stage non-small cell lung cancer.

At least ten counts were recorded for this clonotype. Written as DNA, the CDR3 is TGTGCCAGCAGCCAAGCTTACGGGGGAACCGGGGAGCTGTTTTTT. Residues: CASSQAYGGTGELFF. V is TRBV4-2 and J is TRBJ2-2; D might be TRBD2 (6 bases). Per the germline V gene, CDR1 is LGHNA and CDR2 is YNFKEQ. The CDR3 loop spans 15 amino acids. Trimming pared 1 base from V and 5 bases from J, leaving 11 bases between.

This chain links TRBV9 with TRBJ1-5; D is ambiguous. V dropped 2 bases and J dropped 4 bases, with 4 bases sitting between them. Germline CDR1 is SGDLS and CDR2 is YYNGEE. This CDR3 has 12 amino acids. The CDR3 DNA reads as TGTGCCAGCAGCGTGGCTAATCAGCCCCAGCATTTT. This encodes CASSVANQPQHF.

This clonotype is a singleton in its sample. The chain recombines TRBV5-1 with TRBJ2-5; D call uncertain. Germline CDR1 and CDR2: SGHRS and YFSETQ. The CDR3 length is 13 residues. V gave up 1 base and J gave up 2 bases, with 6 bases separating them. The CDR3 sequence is CASSLSMQETQYF. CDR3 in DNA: TGCGCCAGCAGCTTGTCCATGCAAGAGACCCAGTACTTC.

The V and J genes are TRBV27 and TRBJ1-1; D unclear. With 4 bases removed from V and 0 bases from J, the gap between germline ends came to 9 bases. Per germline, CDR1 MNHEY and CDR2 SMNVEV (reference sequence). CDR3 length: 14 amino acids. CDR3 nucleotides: TGTGCCAGCAGTTCCCCAAGAGTGAACACTGAAGCTTTCTTT. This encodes CASSSPRVNTEAFF.

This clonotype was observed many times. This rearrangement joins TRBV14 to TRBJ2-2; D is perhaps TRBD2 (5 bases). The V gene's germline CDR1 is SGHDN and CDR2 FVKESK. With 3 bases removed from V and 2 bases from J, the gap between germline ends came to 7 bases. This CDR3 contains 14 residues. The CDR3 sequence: CASSQEVNTGELFF. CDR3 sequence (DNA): TGTGCCAGCAGCCAGGAGGTTAACACCGGGGAGCTGTTTTTT.

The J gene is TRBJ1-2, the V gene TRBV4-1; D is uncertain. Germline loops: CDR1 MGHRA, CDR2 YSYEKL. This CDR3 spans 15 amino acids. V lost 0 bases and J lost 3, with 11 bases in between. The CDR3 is CASSQEMARDYGYTF. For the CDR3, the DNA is TGCGCCAGCAGCCAAGAAATGGCGCGCGACTATGGCTACACCTTC.

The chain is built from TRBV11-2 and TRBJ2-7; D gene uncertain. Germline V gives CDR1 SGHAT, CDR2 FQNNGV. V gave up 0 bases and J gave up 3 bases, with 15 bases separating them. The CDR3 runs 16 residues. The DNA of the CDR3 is TGTGCCAGCAGCTTAGATGTTTCGGTCAGACACTACGAGCAGTACTTC. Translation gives CASSLDVSVRHYEQYF.

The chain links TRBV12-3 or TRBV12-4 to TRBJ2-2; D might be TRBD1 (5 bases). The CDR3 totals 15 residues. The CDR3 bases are TGTGTCAGTCACACTACTCAGGGAAACACCGGGGAGCTGTTTTTT. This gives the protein CVSHTTQGNTGELFF.

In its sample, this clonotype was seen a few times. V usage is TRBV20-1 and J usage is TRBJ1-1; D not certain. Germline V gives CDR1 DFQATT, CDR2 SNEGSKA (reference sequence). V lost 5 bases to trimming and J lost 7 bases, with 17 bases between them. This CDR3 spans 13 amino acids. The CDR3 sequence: CSAPAAVGDEAFF. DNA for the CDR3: TGCAGTGCTCCTGCGGCCGTCGGAGATGAAGCTTTCTTT.

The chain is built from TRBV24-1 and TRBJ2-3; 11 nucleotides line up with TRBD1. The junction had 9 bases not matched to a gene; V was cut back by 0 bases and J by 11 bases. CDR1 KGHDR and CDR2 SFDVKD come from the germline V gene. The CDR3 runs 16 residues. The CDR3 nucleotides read TGTGCCACCAGTGATTTGGCGGACAGGGGGCATAACGGGCAGTATTTT. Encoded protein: CATSDLADRGHNGQYF.

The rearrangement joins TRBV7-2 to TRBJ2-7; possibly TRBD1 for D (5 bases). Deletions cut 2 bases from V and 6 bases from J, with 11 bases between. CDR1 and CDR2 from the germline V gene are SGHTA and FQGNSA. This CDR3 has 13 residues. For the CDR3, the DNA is TGTGCCAGCAGCTTAAGTCAGGGCTCCGAGCAGTACTTC. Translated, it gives CASSLSQGSEQYF.

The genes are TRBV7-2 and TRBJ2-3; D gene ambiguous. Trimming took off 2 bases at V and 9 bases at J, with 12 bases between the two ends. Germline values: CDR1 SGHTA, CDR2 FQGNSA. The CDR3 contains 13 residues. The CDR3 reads CASSLSLGETQYF. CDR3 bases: TGTGCCAGCAGCTTAAGTCTCGGAGAGACGCAGTATTTT.

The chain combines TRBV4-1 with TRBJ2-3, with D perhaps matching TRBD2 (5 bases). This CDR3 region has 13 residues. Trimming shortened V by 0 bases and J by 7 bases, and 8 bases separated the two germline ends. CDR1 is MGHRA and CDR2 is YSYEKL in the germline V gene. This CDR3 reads CASSQDGMYTQYF. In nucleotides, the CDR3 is TGCGCCAGCAGCCAAGACGGGATGTATACGCAGTATTTT.

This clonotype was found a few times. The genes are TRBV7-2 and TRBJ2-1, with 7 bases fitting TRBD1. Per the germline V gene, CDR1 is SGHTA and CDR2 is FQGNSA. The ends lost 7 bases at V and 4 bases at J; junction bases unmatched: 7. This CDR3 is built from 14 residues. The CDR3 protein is CASNPGQSYNEQFF. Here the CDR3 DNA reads TGTGCCAGCAACCCGGGACAGTCTTACAATGAGCAGTTCTTC. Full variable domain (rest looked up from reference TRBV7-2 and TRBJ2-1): GAGVSQSPSNKVTEKGKDVELRCDPISGHTALYWYRQSLGQGLEFLIYFQGNSAPDKSGLPSDRFSAERTGGSVSTLTIQRTQQEDSAVYLCASNPGQSYNEQFFGPGTRLTVL.

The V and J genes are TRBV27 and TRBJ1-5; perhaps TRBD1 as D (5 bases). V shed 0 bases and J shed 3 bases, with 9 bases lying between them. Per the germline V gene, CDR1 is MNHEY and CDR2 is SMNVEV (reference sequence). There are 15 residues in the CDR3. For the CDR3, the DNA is TGTGCCAGCAGTTTATCGGGGCTGCCCAATCAGCCCCAGCATTTT. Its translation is CASSLSGLPNQPQHF.

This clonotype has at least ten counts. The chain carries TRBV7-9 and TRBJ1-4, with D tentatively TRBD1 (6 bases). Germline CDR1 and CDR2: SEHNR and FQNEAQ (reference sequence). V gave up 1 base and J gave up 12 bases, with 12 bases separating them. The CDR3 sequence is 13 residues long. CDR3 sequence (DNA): TGTGCCAGCAGCTTAGATTGGGCAGGGGAACTGTTTTTT. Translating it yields CASSLDWAGELFF.

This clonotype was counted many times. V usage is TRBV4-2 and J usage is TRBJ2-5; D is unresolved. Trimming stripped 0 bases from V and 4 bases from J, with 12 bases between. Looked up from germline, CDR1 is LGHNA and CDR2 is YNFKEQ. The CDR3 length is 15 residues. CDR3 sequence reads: CASSQEQRFGETQYF. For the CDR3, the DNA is TGTGCCAGCAGCCAAGAGCAGAGGTTTGGAGAGACCCAGTACTTC.

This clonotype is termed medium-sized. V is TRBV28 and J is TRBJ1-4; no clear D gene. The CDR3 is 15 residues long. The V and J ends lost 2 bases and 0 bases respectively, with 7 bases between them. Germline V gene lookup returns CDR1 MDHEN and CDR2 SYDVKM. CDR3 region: CASSLLTATNEKLFF. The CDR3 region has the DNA TGTGCCAGCAGTTTACTGACTGCAACTAATGAAAAACTGTTTTTT.

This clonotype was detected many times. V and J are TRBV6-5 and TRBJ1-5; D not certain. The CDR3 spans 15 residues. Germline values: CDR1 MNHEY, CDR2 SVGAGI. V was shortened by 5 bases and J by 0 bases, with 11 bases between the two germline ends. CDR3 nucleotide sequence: TGTGCCAGCAGTATACGAGGCGGTAGCAATCAGCCCCAGCATTTT. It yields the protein CASSIRGGSNQPQHF.

The CDR3 region is CASSPGDRGSEQYF. The CDR3 nucleotides are TGCGCCAGCAGCCCAGGGGACAGGGGTTCTGAGCAGTACTTC. This chain connects TRBV5-1 to TRBJ2-7; 10 bases align to TRBD1. There are 14 residues in the CDR3. Per the germline V gene, CDR1 is SGHRS and CDR2 is YFSETQ. Losses at the gene ends were 4 bases for V and 7 bases for J; bases not matched to a gene: 8.

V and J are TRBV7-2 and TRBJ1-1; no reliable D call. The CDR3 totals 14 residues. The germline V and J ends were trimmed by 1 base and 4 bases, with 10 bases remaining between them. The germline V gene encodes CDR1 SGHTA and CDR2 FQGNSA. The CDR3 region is CASSLGAVSTEAFF. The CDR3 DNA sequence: TGTGCCAGCAGCTTAGGGGCAGTGAGCACTGAAGCTTTCTTT. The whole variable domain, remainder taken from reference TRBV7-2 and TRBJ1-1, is GAGVSQSPSNKVTEKGKDVELRCDPISGHTALYWYRQSLGQGLEFLIYFQGNSAPDKSGLPSDRFSAERTGGSVSTLTIQRTQQEDSAVYLCASSLGAVSTEAFFGQGTRLTVV.

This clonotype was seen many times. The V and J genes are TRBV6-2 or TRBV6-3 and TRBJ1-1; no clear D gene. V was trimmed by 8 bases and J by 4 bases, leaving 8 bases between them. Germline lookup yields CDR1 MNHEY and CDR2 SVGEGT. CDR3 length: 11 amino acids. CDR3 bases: TGTGCCAGCTTGGGCGTCACTGAAGCTTTCTTT. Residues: CASLGVTEAFF.

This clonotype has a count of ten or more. The CDR3 reads CASSPIAGGYTDTQYF. The CDR3 DNA is TGTGCCAGCAGTCCTATAGCGGGGGGCTACACAGATACGCAGTATTTT. The chain is built from TRBV28 and TRBJ2-3; the match to TRBD2 covers 10 bases. The CDR3 totals 16 residues. Germline V gene data show CDR1 as MDHEN and CDR2 as SYDVKM. After removal of 5 bases from V and 2 bases from J, the junction contained 7 bases not matched to a gene.

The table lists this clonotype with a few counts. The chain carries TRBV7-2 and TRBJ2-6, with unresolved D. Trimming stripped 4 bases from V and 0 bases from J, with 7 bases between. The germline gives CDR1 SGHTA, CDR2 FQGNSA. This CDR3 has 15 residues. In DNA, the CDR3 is TGTGCCAGCAGCTCGCAGGTCTCTGGGGCCAACGTCCTGACTTTC. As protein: CASSSQVSGANVLTF.

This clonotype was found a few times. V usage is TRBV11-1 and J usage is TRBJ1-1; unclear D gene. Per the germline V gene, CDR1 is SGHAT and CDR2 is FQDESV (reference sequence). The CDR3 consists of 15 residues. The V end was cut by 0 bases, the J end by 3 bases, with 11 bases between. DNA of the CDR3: TGTGCCAGCAGCTTAGCGGGCTTGCTAGACACTGAAGCTTTCTTT. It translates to CASSLAGLLDTEAFF.

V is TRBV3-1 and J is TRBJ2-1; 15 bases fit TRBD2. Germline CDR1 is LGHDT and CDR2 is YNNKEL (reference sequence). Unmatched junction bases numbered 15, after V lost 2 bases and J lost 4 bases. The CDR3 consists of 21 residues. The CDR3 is CASSQQLGTSGGHTPYNEQFF. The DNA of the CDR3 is TGTGCCAGCAGCCAACAACTAGGGACTAGCGGGGGGCACACCCCGTACAATGAGCAGTTCTTC.

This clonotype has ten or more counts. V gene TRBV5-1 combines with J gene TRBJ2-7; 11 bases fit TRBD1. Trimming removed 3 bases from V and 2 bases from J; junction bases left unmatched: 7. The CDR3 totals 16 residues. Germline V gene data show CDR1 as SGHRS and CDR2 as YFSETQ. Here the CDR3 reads CASSSSGQGATYEQYF. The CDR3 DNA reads TGCGCCAGCAGCTCCTCCGGACAGGGGGCTACCTACGAGCAGTACTTC. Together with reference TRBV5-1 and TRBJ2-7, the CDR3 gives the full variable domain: KAGVTQTPRYLIKTRGQQVTLSCSPISGHRSVSWYQQTPGQGLQFLFEYFSETQRNKGNFPGRFSGRQFSNSRSEMNVSTLELGDSALYLCASSSSGQGATYEQYFGPGTRLTVT.

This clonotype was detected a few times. CDR3 bases: TGTGCCAGCAGCAAATGTAGGGTAGAAGGGCAGCCCCAGCATTTT. Translating it yields CASSKCRVEGQPQHF. The V and J genes are TRBV21-1 and TRBJ1-5. TRBV21-1 is recorded as a pseudogene. The length of the CDR3 is 15 residues.